The source of this T cell receptor (beta chain) is a study of cytomegalovirus exposure and HLA in healthy donors. Study-wide findings and caveats: There was a cluster of highly shared sequence variants that was likely a sequencing artifact. Investigators reported under 200 TCR beta chains as tied to cytomegalovirus. Cytomegalovirus status was reportedly diagnosed by the classifier with high sensitivity and specificity. Rarity characterized most TCR sequences, yet some public TCRs appeared in many donors.

PCR was performed using 60 Vbeta and 13 Jbeta primers. The repertoire was sequenced with immunoSEQ multiplex PCR; TCRdb's copy has only in-frame clones and lacks some. The sample has around 100,000 clones; approximately 85% are singletons. As for this clone: Its antigen is currently unknown.

Sequencing input: PBMCs. This clonotype originated in a man aged 35-49 years in good health and CMV-seropositive.

The CDR3 protein is CASSLHGNTEAFF. As DNA, the CDR3 is TGTGCCAGCAGCCTCCACGGGAACACTGAAGCTTTCTTT. The chain links TRBV9 to TRBJ1-1; D not resolved. Trimming took off 4 bases at V and 1 base at J, with 8 bases between the two ends. Germline-derived CDR1 and CDR2 are SGDLS and YYNGEE. This CDR3 has 13 amino acids.